These 21 T cell receptor beta chains share one sample of origin, sequenced in a study of cytomegalovirus exposure and HLA in healthy donors. A multiplex PCR was run with 60 Vbeta primers and 13 Jbeta primers. Assay used: immunoSEQ multiplex PCR; TCRdb lists only in-frame clones, some missing. The sample has around 190,000 clones, about four fifths seen once. The sample was PBMCs. These TCRs come from a man aged 40-49 years in good health and CMV-seropositive.

This clone was observed a handful of times. Here the CDR3 reads CASSPNPSAEAFF. Written as DNA, the CDR3 is TGTGCCAGCTCGCCGAACCCCAGCGCTGAAGCTTTCTTT. V usage is TRBV18 and J usage is TRBJ1-1; no clear D. V lost 6 bases and J 6 bases, leaving 14 bases between the germline ends. CDR1 is KGHSH, CDR2 LQKENI, per germline. The CDR3 consists of 13 residues.

The chain combines TRBV7-9 with TRBJ2-2; 7 bases map to TRBD2. The germline V gene has CDR1 SEHNR and CDR2 FQNEAQ (reference sequence). The CDR3 loop spans 15 amino acids. Trimming took 3 bases from V and 4 from J; bases not matched to a gene: 5. The CDR3 DNA follows: TGTGCCAGCAGCTTGGGCGGGAGTGGCACCGGGGAGCTGTTTTTT. This encodes CASSLGGSGTGELFF.

The chain uses TRBV7-9 and TRBJ2-3; D gene uncertain. Between the trimmed V and J ends, which lost 5 bases and 1 base, there was a span of 7 bases. Germline values: CDR1 SEHNR, CDR2 FQNEAQ (reference sequence). The CDR3 sequence is 13 residues long. CDR3 nucleotides: TGTGCCAGCAGCATGAGTGGCACAGATACGCAGTATTTT. As protein: CASSMSGTDTQYF.

CDR3 sequence reads: CASSLGVSNYGYTF. CDR3 nucleotide sequence: TGTGCCAGCAGTTTAGGAGTTTCTAACTATGGCTACACCTTC. The V call is TRBV28, the J call TRBJ1-2, with D unresolved. The CDR3 runs to 14 residues. Per the germline V gene, CDR1 is MDHEN and CDR2 is SYDVKM. Between the trimmed V and J ends, which lost 2 bases and 0 bases, there was a span of 7 bases.

The chain has TRBV28 and TRBJ1-2; maybe TRBD1 (6 bases). CDR1 and CDR2 from the germline V gene are MDHEN and SYDVKM. The CDR3 contains 12 residues. Trimming took off 6 bases at V and 7 bases at J, with 12 bases between the two ends. CDR3 loop: CASRPGAGGYTF. For the CDR3, the DNA is TGTGCCAGCAGACCAGGGGCGGGTGGCTACACCTTC.

This clone was observed a handful of times. The rearrangement links TRBV28 to TRBJ2-7; the match to TRBD1 covers 8 bases. V gave up 5 bases and J gave up 0 bases; unmatched junction bases: 6. CDR1 is MDHEN and CDR2 is SYDVKM in the germline V gene. This CDR3 contains 15 residues. The DNA for the CDR3 is TGTGCCAGCAGTGGGGGACAGGAGAGCTCCTACGAGCAGTACTTC. It codes for CASSGGQESSYEQYF.

The J gene is TRBJ2-1, the V gene TRBV7-6; D gene unclear. Per the germline V gene, CDR1 is SGHVS and CDR2 is FNYEAQ. The CDR3 contains 14 residues. Trimming left V 6 bases short and J 0 bases short, with 9 bases between. The CDR3 coding sequence is TGTGCCAGCAGTCCAGCGAGCTCCTACAATGAGCAGTTCTTC. It is translated as CASSPASSYNEQFF.

The rearrangement uses TRBV7-9 and TRBJ1-5; D may be TRBD1 (6 bases). Germline CDR1 and CDR2: SEHNR and FQNEAQ (reference sequence). Trimming took 5 bases from V and 7 from J, leaving 21 bases between them. This CDR3 spans 16 amino acids. The CDR3: CASSLGDTSLTQPQHF. As DNA, the CDR3 is TGTGCCAGCAGCCTAGGGGACACATCCCTAACGCAGCCCCAGCATTTT.

The chain carries TRBV7-9 and TRBJ1-1, with 8 bases identical to TRBD1. The CDR3 extends over 15 amino acids. Germline loops: CDR1 SEHNR, CDR2 FQNEAQ (reference sequence). V shed 5 bases and J 5 bases; nucleotides not matched to a gene: 10. CDR3 protein: CASSPRTGRSTEAFF. In DNA, the CDR3 is TGTGCCAGCAGCCCTCGGACAGGGAGGAGTACTGAAGCTTTCTTT.

Concerning this clone itself: Other DNA sequences from this sample encode an identical CDR3 as well. This chain connects TRBV6-1 to TRBJ1-3; D possibly corresponds to TRBD1 (6 bases). Trimming removed 6 bases at V and 1 base at J, with 10 bases between. Germline loops: CDR1 MNHNS, CDR2 SASEGT. The CDR3 runs to 14 residues. CDR3 residues: CASSNTGSGNTIYF. Here the CDR3 DNA reads TGTGCCAGCAGCAATACAGGGTCTGGAAACACCATATATTTT.

The V call is TRBV4-2, the J call TRBJ2-1, with a tentative D call TRBD2 (5 bases). In germline, CDR1 is LGHNA, CDR2 YNFKEQ. V was clipped by 3 bases and J by 2 bases, with 11 bases between them. The CDR3 consists of 15 residues. This chain's CDR3 is CASSHPEGPYNEQFF. CDR3 nucleotides: TGTGCCAGCAGCCATCCCGAGGGCCCCTACAATGAGCAGTTCTTC.

V usage is TRBV5-1 and J usage is TRBJ2-5; perhaps TRBD1 as D (6 bases). Germline V gene sequence: CDR1 SGHRS, CDR2 YFSETQ. Trimming shortened V by 0 bases and J by 10 bases, and 13 bases separated the two germline ends. This CDR3 is built from 13 residues. CDR3 protein: CASSLELGAHQYF. The CDR3 region has the DNA TGCGCCAGCAGCTTGGAGTTGGGGGCCCACCAGTACTTC.

The chain employs TRBV7-3 and TRBJ1-1, with D tentatively TRBD1 (5 bases). Trimming took off 5 bases at V and 1 base at J, with 8 bases between the two ends. There are 13 residues in the CDR3. Germline CDR1 SGHTA, CDR2 FQGTGA. The CDR3, as DNA: TGTGCCAGCAGCCTAGGGGAGAACACTGAAGCTTTCTTT. Amino acids: CASSLGENTEAFF.

The gene calls are TRBV4-1 and TRBJ1-3; 7 nucleotides line up with TRBD1. CDR3 length equals 17 residues. Per germline, CDR1 MGHRA and CDR2 YSYEKL. The V segment lost 1 base and the J segment 0 bases; nucleotides outside the gene matches: 6. CDR3 in DNA: TGCGCCAGCAGCCAAGCCTCCGGACAGGCCTCTGGAAACACCATATATTTT. Amino acid sequence: CASSQASGQASGNTIYF.

This clone was seen a few times. CDR3: CASSYSRRANEKLFF. Written as DNA, the CDR3 is TGTGCCAGCAGTTACTCGAGGAGGGCTAATGAAAAACTGTTTTTT. This sequence joins TRBV6-5 and TRBJ1-4; the D is unclear. Germline assignment: CDR1 MNHEY and CDR2 SVGAGI. This CDR3 contains 15 residues. Between the trimmed V and J ends, which lost 0 bases and 3 bases, there was a span of 8 bases.

J is TRBJ2-3 and V is TRBV7-3; the match to TRBD2 covers 10 bases. This CDR3 region has 16 residues. Germline values: CDR1 SGHTA, CDR2 FQGTGA. After removal of 3 bases from V and 3 bases from J, the junction contained 6 bases not matched to a gene. CDR3 in amino acids: CASSFQPSGGTDTQYF. The CDR3 nucleotides read TGTGCCAGCAGCTTCCAACCTAGCGGGGGAACAGATACGCAGTATTTT.

V is TRBV6-1 and J is TRBJ1-5; 7 bases agree with TRBD1. CDR1 and CDR2 (germline): MNHNS, SASEGT. The CDR3 is 15 amino acids. V was pared by 5 bases and J by 3 bases, with 7 bases of the junction left unmatched. The DNA of the CDR3 is TGTGCCAGCAGTTCCGACAGGGATAACAATCAGCCCCAGCATTTT. Protein product: CASSSDRDNNQPQHF.

The chain links TRBV19 to TRBJ2-5; TRBD2 is a possible D gene (5 bases). Germline V gene data show CDR1 as LNHDA and CDR2 as SQIVND (reference sequence). Between the trimmed V and J ends, which lost 1 base and 4 bases, there was a span of 16 bases. The CDR3 sequence is 16 residues long. DNA of the CDR3: TGTGCCAGTAGTATAGGGAGCACGGGGATTGGAGAGACCCAGTACTTC. Its protein product is CASSIGSTGIGETQYF.

This clone was observed a single time. The chain employs TRBV10-3 and TRBJ1-3; 9 bases align to TRBD1. Germline V CDR1 and CDR2: ENHRY, SYGVKD. V shed 5 bases and J 4 bases; nucleotides not matched to a gene: 6. The CDR3 has 15 residues. The CDR3 reads CAISNGQGQGNTIYF. The CDR3 region has the DNA TGTGCCATCAGTAATGGACAGGGGCAAGGAAACACCATATATTTT.

J is TRBJ1-6 and V is TRBV5-4, with D uncertain. This CDR3 has 16 amino acids. The V end was cut by 2 bases, the J end by 7 bases, with 16 bases between. CDR1 SGHNT and CDR2 YYREEE come from the germline V gene (reference sequence). The CDR3 DNA is TGTGCCAGCAGCTTCGCGCTAGAGGTTTTGAATTCACCCCTCCACTTT. Translated: CASSFALEVLNSPLHF.

This sequence joins TRBV9 and TRBJ1-6; 7 bases align to TRBD1. Germline V CDR1 and CDR2: SGDLS, YYNGEE. The CDR3 consists of 15 residues. The junction had 4 bases not matched to a gene; V was cut back by 0 bases and J by 7 bases. CDR3 sequence reads: CASSVEGQLNSPLHF. The CDR3 nucleotides are TGTGCCAGCAGCGTAGAGGGACAGCTAAATTCACCCCTCCACTTT.